This TCR beta chain was observed in a study of blood T cell repertoires in COVID-19. Study context: The United States, Italy and Spain provided the acute and convalescent COVID-19 samples.

Per the authors' pipeline: Reference gene primers were amplified, and this amplification served to estimate nucleated cell counts. Sequencing was performed with immunoSEQ multiplex PCR; in TCRdb, only in-frame clones are kept and a portion is missing. That table supplies the V and J calls and clone size; D and trimming were determined from the DNA. The repertoire holds about 100,000 clones, roughly 85% seen once, with around a third in the top ten. Deletions cut 3 bases from V and 3 bases from J, with 13 bases between. Germline V gene data show CDR1 as SGDLS and CDR2 as YYNGEE. The length of the CDR3 is 14 residues.

The sequencing sample was made of peripheral blood. This clonotype was obtained from a man in his sixties or seventies with active or convalescent COVID-19. This sequence joins TRBV9 and TRBJ2-7, with D perhaps matching TRBD1 (8 bases). CDR3 residues: CASSAYRGGYEQYF. CDR3 in DNA: TGTGCCAGCAGCGCGTACAGGGGGGGCTACGAGCAGTACTTC.